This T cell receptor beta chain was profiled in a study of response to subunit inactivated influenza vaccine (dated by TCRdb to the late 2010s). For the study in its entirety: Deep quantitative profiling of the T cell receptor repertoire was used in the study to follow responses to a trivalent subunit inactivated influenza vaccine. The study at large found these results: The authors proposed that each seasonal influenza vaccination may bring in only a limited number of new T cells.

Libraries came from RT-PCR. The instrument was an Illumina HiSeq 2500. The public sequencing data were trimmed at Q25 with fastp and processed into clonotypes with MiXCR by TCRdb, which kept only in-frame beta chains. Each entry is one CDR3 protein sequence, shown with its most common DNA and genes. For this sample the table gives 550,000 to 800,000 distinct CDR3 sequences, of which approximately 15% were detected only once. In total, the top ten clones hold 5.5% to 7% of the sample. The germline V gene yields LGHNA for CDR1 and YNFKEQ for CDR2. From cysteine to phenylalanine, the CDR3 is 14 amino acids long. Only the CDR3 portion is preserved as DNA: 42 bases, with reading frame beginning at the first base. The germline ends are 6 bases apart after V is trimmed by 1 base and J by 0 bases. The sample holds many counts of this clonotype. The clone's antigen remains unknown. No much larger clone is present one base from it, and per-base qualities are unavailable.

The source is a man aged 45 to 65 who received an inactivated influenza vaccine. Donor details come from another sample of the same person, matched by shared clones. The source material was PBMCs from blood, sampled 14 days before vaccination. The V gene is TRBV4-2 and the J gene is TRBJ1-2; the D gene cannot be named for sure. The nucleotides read TGTGCCAGCAGCCAAGTCGCGGCTAACTATGGCTACACCTTC. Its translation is CASSQVAANYGYTF.